The clone carrying this TCR beta chain was observed a few times. This record belongs to a study of CD8+ T cells in alopecia areata. Following RNA extraction, reverse transcription yielded cDNA that acted as the sequencing template. Assay: immunoSEQ multiplex PCR; the TCRdb copy retains only in-frame clones and omits some. The data contain 100,000 to 120,000 clones, 55% to 75% of them singletons. With 9 bases clipped from V and 8 bases from J, the junction kept 9 bases outside the gene matches. The germline V gene encodes CDR1 SNHLY and CDR2 FYNNEI. This CDR3 is built from 12 residues. The sequencing input was CD8+ T cells sorted from blood. This TCR was sampled from a human donor in good health. The chain recombines TRBV2 with TRBJ1-1, with TRBD1 matching 7 bases. The CDR3 protein is CARAPWTGEAFF. CDR3 in DNA: TGTGCCAGAGCCCCGTGGACAGGAGAAGCTTTCTTT.